This T cell receptor beta chain was identified during a study of blood T cell repertoires in COVID-19. Study details: Both acute and convalescent COVID-19 samples were obtained from the United States, Italy and Spain. Sample material is recorded as cDNA or gDNA derived from T cells, B-cell-depleted T cells, or PBMCs.

This clone came up once. Per the original methods: Reference gene primers were amplified, and this amplification served to estimate nucleated cell counts. Generated by immunoSEQ multiplex PCR, the TCRdb table keeps only in-frame clones and is missing some. V and J calls and clone size are as listed in that table; D and trimming were resolved from the DNA. Of some 45,000 clones in the sample, around 82% are singletons; the top ten hold about 33%. Trimming left V 0 bases short and J 7 bases short, with 13 bases between. The CDR3 spans 15 residues. The germline CDR1 and CDR2 sequences are SEHNR and FQNEAQ (reference sequence).

What was sequenced was peripheral blood. This chain joins TRBV7-9 and TRBJ2-1; no firm D call. The clonotype originates from a woman older than 75 with acute or convalescent COVID-19. CDR3 region: CASSLAPLLGNEQFF. The CDR3 DNA follows: TGTGCCAGCAGCTTAGCCCCCCTTCTAGGAAATGAGCAGTTCTTC.